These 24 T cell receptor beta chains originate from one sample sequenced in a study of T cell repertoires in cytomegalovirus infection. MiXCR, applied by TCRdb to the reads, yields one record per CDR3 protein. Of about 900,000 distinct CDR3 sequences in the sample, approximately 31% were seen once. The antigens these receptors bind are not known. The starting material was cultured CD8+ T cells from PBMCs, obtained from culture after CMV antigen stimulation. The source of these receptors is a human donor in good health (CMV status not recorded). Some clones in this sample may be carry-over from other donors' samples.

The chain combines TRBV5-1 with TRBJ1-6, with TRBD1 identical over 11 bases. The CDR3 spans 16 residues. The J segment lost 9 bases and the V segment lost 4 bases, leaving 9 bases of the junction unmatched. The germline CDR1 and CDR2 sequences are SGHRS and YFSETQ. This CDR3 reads CASSAGDRGVRSPLHF. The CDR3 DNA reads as TGCGCCAGCAGCGCCGGGGACAGGGGGGTACGTTCACCCCTCCACTTT.

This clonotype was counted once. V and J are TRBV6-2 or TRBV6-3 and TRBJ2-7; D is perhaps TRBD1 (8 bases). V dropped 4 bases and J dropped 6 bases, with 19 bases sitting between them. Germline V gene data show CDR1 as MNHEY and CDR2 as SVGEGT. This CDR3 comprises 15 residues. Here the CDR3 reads CASSSPRQGRGEQYV. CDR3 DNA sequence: TGTGCCAGCAGTTCCCCAAGACAGGGGAGGGGCGAGCAGTACGTC.

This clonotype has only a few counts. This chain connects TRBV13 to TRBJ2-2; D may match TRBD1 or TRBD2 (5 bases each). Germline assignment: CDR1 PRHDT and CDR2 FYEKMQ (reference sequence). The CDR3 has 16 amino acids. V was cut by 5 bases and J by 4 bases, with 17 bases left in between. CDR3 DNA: TGTGCCAGCAGCACTAGAGGGGCCAGGACCACCGGGGAGCTGTTTTTT. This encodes CASSTRGARTTGELFF. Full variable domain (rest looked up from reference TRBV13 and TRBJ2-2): AAGVIQSPRHLIKEKRETATLKCYPIPRHDTVYWYQQGPGQDPQFLISFYEKMQSDKGSIPDRFSAQQFSDYHSELNMSSLELGDSALYFCASSTRGARTTGELFFGEGSRLTVL.

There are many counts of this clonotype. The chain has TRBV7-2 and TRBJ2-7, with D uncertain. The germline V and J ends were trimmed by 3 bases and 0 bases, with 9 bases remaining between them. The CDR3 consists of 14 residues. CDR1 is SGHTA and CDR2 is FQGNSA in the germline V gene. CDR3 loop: CASSLESSSYEQYV. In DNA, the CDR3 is TGTGCCAGCAGCTTGGAGAGTTCCTCCTACGAGCAGTACGTC.

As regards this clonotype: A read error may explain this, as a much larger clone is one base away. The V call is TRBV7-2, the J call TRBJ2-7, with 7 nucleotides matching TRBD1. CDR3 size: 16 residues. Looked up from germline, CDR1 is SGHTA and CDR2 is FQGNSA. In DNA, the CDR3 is TGTGTCAGCAGCTTAGCGAGGAGACAGGGTTCCGTCGAGCAGTACTTC. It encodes CVSSLARRQGSVEQYF.

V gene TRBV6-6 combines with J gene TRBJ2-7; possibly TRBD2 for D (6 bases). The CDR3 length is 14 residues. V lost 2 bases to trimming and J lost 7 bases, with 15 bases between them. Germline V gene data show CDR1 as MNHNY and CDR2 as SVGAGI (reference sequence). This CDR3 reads CASSYDAGRGEQYV. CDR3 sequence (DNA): TGTGCCAGCAGTTACGACGCGGGGCGTGGGGAGCAGTACGTC.

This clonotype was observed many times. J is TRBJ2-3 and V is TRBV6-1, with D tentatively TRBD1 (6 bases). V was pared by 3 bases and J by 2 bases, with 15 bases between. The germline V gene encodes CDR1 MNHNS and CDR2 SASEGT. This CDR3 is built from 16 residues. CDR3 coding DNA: TGTGCCAGCAGTGACCTTAGGACAGTGCCCACAGATACGCAGTATTTT. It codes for CASSDLRTVPTDTQYF.

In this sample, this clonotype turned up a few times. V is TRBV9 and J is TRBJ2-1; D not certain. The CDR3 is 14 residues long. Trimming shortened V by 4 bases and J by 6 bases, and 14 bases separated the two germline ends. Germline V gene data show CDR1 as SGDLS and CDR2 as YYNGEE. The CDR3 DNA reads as TGTGCCAGCAGCCTTCGGTTCAACGTCAATGAGCAGTTCTTC. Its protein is CASSLRFNVNEQFF.

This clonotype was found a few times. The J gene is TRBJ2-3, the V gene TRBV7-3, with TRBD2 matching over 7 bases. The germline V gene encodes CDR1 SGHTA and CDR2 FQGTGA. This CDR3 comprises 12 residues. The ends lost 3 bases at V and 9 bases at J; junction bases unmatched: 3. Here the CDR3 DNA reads TGTGCCAGCAGCTTCGGGGGGATCACGCAGTATTTT. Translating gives CASSFGGITQYF.

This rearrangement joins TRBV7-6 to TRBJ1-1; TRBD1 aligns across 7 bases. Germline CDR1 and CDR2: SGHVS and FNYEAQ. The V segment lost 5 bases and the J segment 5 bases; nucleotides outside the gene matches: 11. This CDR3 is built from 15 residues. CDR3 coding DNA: TGTGCCAGCAGCAACAGACAGGGAGAATCTACTGAAGCTTTCTTT. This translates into CASSNRQGESTEAFF.

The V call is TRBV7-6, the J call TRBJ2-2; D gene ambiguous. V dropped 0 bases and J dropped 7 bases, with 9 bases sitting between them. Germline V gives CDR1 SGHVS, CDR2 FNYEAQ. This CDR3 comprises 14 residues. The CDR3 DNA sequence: TGTGCCAGCAGCTTAGCCGCCGCTGACGGGGAGCTGTTTTTT. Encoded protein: CASSLAAADGELFF.

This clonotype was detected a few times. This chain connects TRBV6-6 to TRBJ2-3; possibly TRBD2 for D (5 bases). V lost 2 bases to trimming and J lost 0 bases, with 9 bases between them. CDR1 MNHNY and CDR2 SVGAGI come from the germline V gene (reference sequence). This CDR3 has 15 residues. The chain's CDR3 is CASSYGERSTDTQYF. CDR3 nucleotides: TGTGCCAGCAGTTACGGGGAGCGGAGCACAGATACGCAGTATTTT.

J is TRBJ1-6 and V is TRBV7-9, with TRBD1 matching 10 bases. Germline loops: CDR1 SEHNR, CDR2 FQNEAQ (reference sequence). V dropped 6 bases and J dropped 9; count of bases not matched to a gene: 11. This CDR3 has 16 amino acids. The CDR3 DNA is TGTGCCAGCAGACCCGCCGGGACAGGGGAGAGTTCACCCCTCCACTTT. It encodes CASRPAGTGESSPLHF. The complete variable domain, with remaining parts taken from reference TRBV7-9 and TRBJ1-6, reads DTGVSQNPRHKITKRGQNVTFRCDPISEHNRLYWYRQTLGQGPEFLTYFQNEAQLEKSRLLSDRFSAERPKGSFSTLEIQRTEQGDSAMYLCASRPAGTGESSPLHFGNGTRLTVT.

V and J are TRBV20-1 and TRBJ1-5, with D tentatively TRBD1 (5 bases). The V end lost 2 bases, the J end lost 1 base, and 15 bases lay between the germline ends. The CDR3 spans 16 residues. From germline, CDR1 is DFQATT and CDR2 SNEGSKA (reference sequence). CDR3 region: CSARSRAGNSNQPQHF. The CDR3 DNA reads TGCAGTGCTAGATCGCGGGCAGGGAACAGCAATCAGCCCCAGCATTTT.

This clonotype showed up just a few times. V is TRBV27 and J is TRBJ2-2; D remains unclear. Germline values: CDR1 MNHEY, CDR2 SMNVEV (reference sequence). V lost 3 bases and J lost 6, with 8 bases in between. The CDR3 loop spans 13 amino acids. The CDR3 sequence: CASSFVVSGELFF. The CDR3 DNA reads TGTGCCAGCAGTTTCGTCGTCTCCGGGGAGCTGTTTTTT.

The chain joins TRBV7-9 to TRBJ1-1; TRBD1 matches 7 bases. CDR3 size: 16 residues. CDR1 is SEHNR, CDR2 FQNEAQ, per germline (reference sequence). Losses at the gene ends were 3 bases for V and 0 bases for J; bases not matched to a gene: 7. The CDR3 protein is CASSFRWGQMNTEAFF. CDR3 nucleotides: TGTGCCAGCAGCTTTCGATGGGGACAGATGAACACTGAAGCTTTCTTT. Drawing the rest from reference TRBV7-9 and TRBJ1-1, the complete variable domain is DTGVSQNPRHKITKRGQNVTFRCDPISEHNRLYWYRQTLGQGPEFLTYFQNEAQLEKSRLLSDRFSAERPKGSFSTLEIQRTEQGDSAMYLCASSFRWGQMNTEAFFGQGTRLTVV.

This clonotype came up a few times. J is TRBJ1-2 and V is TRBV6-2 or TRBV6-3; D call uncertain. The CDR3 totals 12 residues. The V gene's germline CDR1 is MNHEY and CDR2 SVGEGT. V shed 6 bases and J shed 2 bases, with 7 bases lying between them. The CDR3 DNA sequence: TGTGCCAGCAGCCGGATGAACTATGGCTACACCTTC. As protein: CASSRMNYGYTF.

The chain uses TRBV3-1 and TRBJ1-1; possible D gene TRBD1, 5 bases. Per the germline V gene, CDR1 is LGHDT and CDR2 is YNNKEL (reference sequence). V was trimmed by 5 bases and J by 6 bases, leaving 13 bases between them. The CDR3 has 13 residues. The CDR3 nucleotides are TGTGCCAGCAGCACAAGGACCAGGGCTGAAGCTTTCTTT. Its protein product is CASSTRTRAEAFF.

The DNA for the CDR3 is TGTGCCAGTACCCCCTATTCCCCCGGCAGGCACTTGAACACTGAAGCTTTCTTT. Its translation is CASTPYSPGRHLNTEAFF. The rearrangement uses TRBV19 and TRBJ1-1; the D is unclear. The CDR3 runs 18 residues. Deletions cut 7 bases from V and 0 bases from J, with 24 bases between. The germline CDR1 and CDR2 sequences are LNHDA and SQIVND (reference sequence).

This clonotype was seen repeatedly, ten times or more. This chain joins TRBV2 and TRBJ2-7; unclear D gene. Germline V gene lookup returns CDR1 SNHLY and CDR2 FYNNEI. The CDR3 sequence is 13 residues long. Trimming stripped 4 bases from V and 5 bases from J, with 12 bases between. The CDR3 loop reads CASSVWPVNEQYF. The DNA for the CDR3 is TGTGCCAGCAGTGTGTGGCCTGTAAACGAGCAGTACTTC.

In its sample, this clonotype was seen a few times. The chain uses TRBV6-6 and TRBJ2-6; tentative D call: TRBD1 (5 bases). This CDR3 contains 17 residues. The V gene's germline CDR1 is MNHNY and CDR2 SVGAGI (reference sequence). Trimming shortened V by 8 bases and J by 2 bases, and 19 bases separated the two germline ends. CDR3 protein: CASSGVGPVPGANVLTF. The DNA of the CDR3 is TGTGCCAGCTCCGGAGTGGGGCCGGTCCCTGGGGCCAACGTCCTGACTTTC.

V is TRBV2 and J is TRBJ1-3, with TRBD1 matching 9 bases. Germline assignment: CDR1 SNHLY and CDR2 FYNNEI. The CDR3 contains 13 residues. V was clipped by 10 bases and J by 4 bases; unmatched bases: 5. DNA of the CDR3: TGTGCCACCCGGACAGGGGTAGGAAACACCATATATTTT. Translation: CATRTGVGNTIYF.

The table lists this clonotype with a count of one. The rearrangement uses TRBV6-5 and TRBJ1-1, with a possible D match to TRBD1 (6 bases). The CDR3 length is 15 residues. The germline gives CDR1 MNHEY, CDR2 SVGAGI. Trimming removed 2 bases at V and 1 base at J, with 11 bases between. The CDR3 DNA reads TGTGCCAGCAGTTACCACAGGGCCTCGAACACTGAAGCTTTCTTT. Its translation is CASSYHRASNTEAFF.

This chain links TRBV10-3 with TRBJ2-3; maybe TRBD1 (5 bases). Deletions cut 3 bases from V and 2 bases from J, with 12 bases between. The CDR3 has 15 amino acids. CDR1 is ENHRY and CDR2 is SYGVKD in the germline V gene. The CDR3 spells CAISEGALPTDTQYF. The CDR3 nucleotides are TGTGCCATCAGTGAAGGGGCCCTCCCCACAGATACGCAGTATTTT.